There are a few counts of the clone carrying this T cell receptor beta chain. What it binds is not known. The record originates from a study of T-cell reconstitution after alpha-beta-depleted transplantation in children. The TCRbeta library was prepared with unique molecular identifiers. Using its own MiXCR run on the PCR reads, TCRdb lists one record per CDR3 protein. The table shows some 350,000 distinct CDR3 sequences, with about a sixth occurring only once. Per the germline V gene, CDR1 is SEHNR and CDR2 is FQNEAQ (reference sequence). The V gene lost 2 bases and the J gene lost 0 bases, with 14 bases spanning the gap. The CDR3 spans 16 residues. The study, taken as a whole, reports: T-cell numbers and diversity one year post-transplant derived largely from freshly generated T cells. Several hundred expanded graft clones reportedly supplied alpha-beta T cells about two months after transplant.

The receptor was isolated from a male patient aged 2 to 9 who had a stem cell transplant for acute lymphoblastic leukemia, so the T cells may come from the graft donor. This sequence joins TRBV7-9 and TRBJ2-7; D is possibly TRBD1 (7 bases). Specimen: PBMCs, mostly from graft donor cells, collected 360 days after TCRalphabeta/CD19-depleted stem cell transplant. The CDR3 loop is CASSLWRGQPSYEQYF. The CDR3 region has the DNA TGTGCCAGCAGCTTATGGCGGGGACAGCCCTCCTACGAGCAGTACTTC.